These 25 T cell receptor beta chains came from one sample sequenced in a study of molecular identifiers for immune sequencing clone quantification. Each CDR3 protein gets one entry after TCRdb re-called the PCR reads with MiXCR. The profile shows more than 550,000 distinct CDR3 sequences, 25% of them singletons. Sequenced material: naive CD8+ T cells from blood, with Jurkat cell RNA spiked in. Stated subset: FACS-sorted CD8+CD4-CCR7+CD45RA+ naive T cells. The receptors come from a human donor in good health. Some libraries in this study had Jurkat cell RNA spiked in.

This clonotype came up many times. The rearrangement links TRBV30 to TRBJ1-1; D possibly corresponds to TRBD1 (5 bases). From germline, CDR1 is GTSNPN and CDR2 SVGIG (reference sequence). V was trimmed by 4 bases and J by 1 base, leaving 10 bases between them. CDR3 size: 13 residues. In DNA, the CDR3 is TGTGCCTGGACCCCGACAGCGAACACTGAAGCTTTCTTT. As protein: CAWTPTANTEAFF.

As for this clonotype: A much larger clone sits a single nucleotide away, making a read error possible. The rearrangement links TRBV30 to TRBJ1-1; no clear D. Germline values: CDR1 GTSNPN, CDR2 SVGIG (reference sequence). The CDR3 has 10 residues. With 2 bases removed from V and 9 bases from J, the gap between germline ends came to 7 bases. The CDR3 bases are TGTGCCTGGAGTCCCCCTAAAGCTTTCTTT. It encodes CAWSPPKAFF.

This clonotype was detected only once. This may come from a read error, since a much larger clone is one base off. The chain uses TRBV28 and TRBJ2-2; TRBD2 is a possible D gene (5 bases). Germline V gives CDR1 MDHEN, CDR2 SYDVKM. CDR3 length equals 15 residues. CDR3 region: CASSLFRANTGEPFF. In DNA form, the CDR3 reads TGTGCCAGCAGTTTATTTAGAGCGAACACCGGGGAGCCGTTTTTT. Full variable domain (missing parts from reference TRBV28 and TRBJ2-2): DVKVTQSSRYLVKRTGEKVFLECVQDMDHENMFWYRQDPGLGLRLIYFSYDVKMKEKGDIPEGYSVSREKKERFSLILESASTNQTSMYLCASSLFRANTGEPFFGEGSRLTVL.

This clonotype was found many times. The rearrangement uses TRBV4-1 and TRBJ2-1, with D perhaps matching TRBD2 (5 bases). The V and J ends lost 0 bases and 4 bases respectively, with 10 bases between them. CDR3 size: 15 residues. CDR1 MGHRA and CDR2 YSYEKL come from the germline V gene. The CDR3 DNA reads TGCGCCAGCAGCCAAGAGAGGGCTTTATACAATGAGCAGTTCTTC. Its translation: CASSQERALYNEQFF.

About this clonotype: Since a much larger clone is just one base distant, this may be a read error. The chain links TRBV29-1 to TRBJ2-7, with TRBD1 matching 10 bases. The germline CDR1 and CDR2 sequences are SQVTM and ANQGSEA. CDR3 length: 15 residues. Trimming removed 5 bases from V and 2 bases from J; junction bases left unmatched: 9. This CDR3 reads CSVKVPGQGPYEQYF. The CDR3 nucleotides read TGCAGCGTTAAAGTCCCGGGACAGGGGCCCTACGAGCAGTACTTC.

In this sample, this clonotype turned up many times. The chain combines TRBV28 with TRBJ2-3, with a possible D match to TRBD1 (6 bases). From germline, CDR1 is MDHEN and CDR2 SYDVKM. CDR3 size: 17 residues. The V end lost 4 bases, the J end lost 1 base, and 18 bases lay between the germline ends. Written as DNA, the CDR3 is TGTGCCAGCAGTTCCAACAGGGTAGTGTACCGCACAGATACGCAGTATTTT. The encoded protein is CASSSNRVVYRTDTQYF.

The chain carries TRBV24-1 and TRBJ2-5; unclear D gene. In germline, CDR1 is KGHDR, CDR2 SFDVKD. Trimming stripped 7 bases from V and 5 bases from J, with 13 bases between. There are 13 residues in the CDR3. The CDR3 is CATSLFGLETQYF. CDR3 DNA sequence: TGTGCCACCAGCCTCTTTGGGTTGGAGACCCAGTACTTC.

This clonotype was detected ten times or more. The V and J genes are TRBV4-2 and TRBJ2-1; unclear D gene. V was pared by 1 base and J by 2 bases, with 9 bases between. This CDR3 is built from 15 residues. Germline V gene lookup returns CDR1 LGHNA and CDR2 YNFKEQ. DNA of the CDR3: TGTGCCAGCAGCCAAGGGCAGCGAACCTACAATGAGCAGTTCTTC. This gives the protein CASSQGQRTYNEQFF.

CDR3 bases: TGTGCCAGCAGCCAACCCCGTTCGGGGACCTACCAAGAGACCCAGTACTTC. Its translation: CASSQPRSGTYQETQYF. The chain recombines TRBV14 with TRBJ2-5, with D perhaps matching TRBD1 or TRBD2 (5 bases each). Germline loops: CDR1 SGHDN, CDR2 FVKESK. CDR3 length: 17 residues. Trimming stripped 2 bases from V and 0 bases from J, with 16 bases between.

This clonotype has ten or more counts. The V and J genes are TRBV7-6 and TRBJ2-3; 12 nucleotides line up with TRBD2. The J segment lost 2 bases and the V segment lost 5 bases, leaving 5 bases of the junction unmatched. Per the germline V gene, CDR1 is SGHVS and CDR2 is FNYEAQ. The CDR3 is made up of 16 amino acids. The CDR3, as DNA: TGTGCCAGCAGCCGGACTAGCGGGGCGTCCACAGATACGCAGTATTTT. Amino acids: CASSRTSGASTDTQYF. The full variable domain, completed using reference TRBV7-6 and TRBJ2-3, is GAGVSQSPRYKVTKRGQDVALRCDPISGHVSLYWYRQALGQGPEFLTYFNYEAQQDKSGLPNDRFSAERPEGSISTLTIQRTEQRDSAMYRCASSRTSGASTDTQYFGPGTRLTVL.

The gene calls are TRBV10-3 and TRBJ2-3; weak D call: TRBD2 (6 bases). CDR3 length equals 15 residues. Trimming pared 3 bases from V and 3 bases from J, leaving 13 bases between. Germline CDR1 and CDR2: ENHRY and SYGVKD. In nucleotides, the CDR3 is TGTGCCATCAGTGAAGGGCGTGGGGGGACAGATACGCAGTATTTT. As protein: CAISEGRGGTDTQYF.

This clonotype was seen only a few times. The chain joins TRBV28 to TRBJ2-7; D is uncertain. CDR1 is MDHEN and CDR2 is SYDVKM in the germline V gene. Trimming removed 2 bases at V and 9 bases at J, with 17 bases between. CDR3 length: 14 residues. The CDR3 spells CASSLEAGNLVQYF. Written as DNA, the CDR3 is TGTGCCAGCAGTTTAGAGGCAGGTAACCTCGTGCAGTACTTC.

For this clonotype: The junction departs from germline at one end; a sequencing error may be responsible. The V gene is TRBV11-2, the J gene TRBJ2-7; D call uncertain. From germline, CDR1 is SGHAT and CDR2 FQNNGV. The CDR3 runs to 12 residues. CDR3 residues: CASSSQSYERYF. CDR3 bases: TGTGCCAGCAGCTCCCAATCCTACGAGCGGTACTTC. Full variable domain (rest looked up from reference TRBV11-2 and TRBJ2-7): EAGVAQSPRYKIIEKRQSVAFWCNPISGHATLYWYQQILGQGPKLLIQFQNNGVVDDSQLPKDRFSAERLKGVDSTLKIQPAKLEDSAVYLCASSSQSYERYFGPGTRLTVT.

This clonotype appeared a few times. The V and J genes are TRBV19 and TRBJ2-7, with D uncertain. From germline, CDR1 is LNHDA and CDR2 SQIVND (reference sequence). This CDR3 has 11 residues. V shed 3 bases and J shed 6 bases, with 6 bases lying between them. Here the CDR3 reads CASSMTGEQYF. Written as DNA, the CDR3 is TGTGCCAGTAGTATGACGGGCGAGCAGTACTTC. The full variable domain, completed using reference TRBV19 and TRBJ2-7, is DGGITQSPKYLFRKEGQNVTLSCEQNLNHDAMYWYRQDPGQGLRLIYYSQIVNDFQKGDIAEGYSVSREKKESFPLTVTSAQKNPTAFYLCASSMTGEQYFGPGTRLTVT.

This clonotype was seen ten or more times. The chain combines TRBV4-3 with TRBJ2-5; D is possibly TRBD1 or TRBD2 (5 bases each). Trimming left V 4 bases short and J 4 bases short, with 10 bases between. This CDR3 contains 13 residues. Germline CDR1 LGHNA, CDR2 YSLEER. The CDR3 sequence: CASSPPGGETQYF. DNA of the CDR3: TGCGCCAGCAGCCCGCCTGGGGGAGAGACCCAGTACTTC.

The table lists this clonotype with many counts. The rearrangement joins TRBV4-1 to TRBJ1-5; D not resolved. V lost 1 base and J 7 bases, leaving 11 bases between the germline ends. Germline lookup yields CDR1 MGHRA and CDR2 YSYEKL. This CDR3 spans 14 amino acids. CDR3 sequence: CASSQVSVGQPQHF. The DNA for the CDR3 is TGCGCCAGCAGCCAAGTCTCCGTGGGACAGCCCCAGCATTTT.

This sequence joins TRBV20-1 and TRBJ2-1, with a weak D call TRBD1 (6 bases). The CDR3 covers 15 residues. Germline loops: CDR1 DFQATT, CDR2 SNEGSKA (reference sequence). With 4 bases removed from V and 4 bases from J, the gap between germline ends came to 17 bases. The CDR3 reads CSATPQGWGYNEQFF. The CDR3 nucleotides read TGCAGTGCTACCCCACAGGGCTGGGGTTACAATGAGCAGTTCTTC.

This clonotype was recorded at least ten times. This rearrangement joins TRBV6-6 to TRBJ2-2, with D unclear. This CDR3 contains 13 residues. Germline V gene lookup returns CDR1 MNHNY and CDR2 SVGAGI (reference sequence). V was cut by 1 base and J by 6 bases, with 6 bases left in between. The CDR3 DNA reads as TGTGCCAGCAGTTACTTTGGACCCGGGGAGCTGTTTTTT. Translated, it gives CASSYFGPGELFF.

This clonotype was found many times. The chain couples TRBV29-1 to TRBJ2-2; no firm D call. The CDR3 totals 15 residues. Trimming removed 3 bases from V and 0 bases from J, with 11 bases in between. CDR1 SQVTM and CDR2 ANQGSEA come from the germline V gene. The CDR3 protein is CSVDPAGTNTGELFF. The CDR3 nucleotides read TGCAGCGTTGATCCTGCTGGGACGAACACCGGGGAGCTGTTTTTT.

A remark on this clonotype: One end of the junction varies from germline; a read error may be responsible. The chain recombines TRBV18 with TRBJ2-3; either TRBD1 or TRBD2 may fit D (5 bases each). Germline-derived CDR1 and CDR2 are KGHSH and LQKENI. The CDR3 is 15 amino acids. The CDR3 reads CASSPPEAVQGTQYF. In nucleotides, the CDR3 is TGTGCCAGTTCACCACCGGAGGCCGTTCAGGGTACGCAGTATTTT.

This chain joins TRBV7-2 and TRBJ2-5; D not certain. Deletions cut 5 bases from V and 4 bases from J, with 20 bases between. The CDR3 covers 16 residues. The germline gives CDR1 SGHTA, CDR2 FQGNSA. Here the CDR3 reads CASSPEVLTDPETQYF. CDR3 coding DNA: TGTGCCAGCAGCCCAGAGGTCCTCACCGACCCAGAGACCCAGTACTTC. Filled out from reference TRBV7-2 and TRBJ2-5, the complete variable domain reads GAGVSQSPSNKVTEKGKDVELRCDPISGHTALYWYRQSLGQGLEFLIYFQGNSAPDKSGLPSDRFSAERTGGSVSTLTIQRTQQEDSAVYLCASSPEVLTDPETQYFGPGTRLLVL.

This sequence joins TRBV3-2 and TRBJ2-3; the listed D gene, TRBD2, was not tested against the DNA. TRBV3-2 is described as a pseudogene. The CDR3 contains 16 residues. The CDR3 is CASSHRLTSAPDTQYF. CDR3 DNA: TGTGCCAGCAGCCACCGCCTGACTAGCGCTCCAGATACGCAGTATTTT.

This clonotype was observed at least ten times. V gene TRBV4-3 combines with J gene TRBJ1-4; the D is unclear. CDR1 is LGHNA and CDR2 is YSLEER in the germline V gene. Between the trimmed V and J ends, which lost 1 base and 6 bases, there was a span of 6 bases. This CDR3 is 13 amino acids long. CDR3 nucleotide sequence: TGCGCCAGCAGCCAAGCGCCCCATGAAAAACTGTTTTTT. It specifies CASSQAPHEKLFF.

This clonotype was found a few times. The chain links TRBV27 to TRBJ1-2; 10 bases fit TRBD1. Germline CDR1 reads MNHEY; CDR2 reads SMNVEV (reference sequence). The CDR3 contains 15 residues. V was clipped by 3 bases and J by 7 bases; unmatched bases: 8. The DNA of the CDR3 is TGTGCCAGCAGTTTCTACGGGGACAGGGGAGGTGGCTACACCTTC. Translating it yields CASSFYGDRGGGYTF.

This clonotype occurred a few times. The V call is TRBV23-1, the J call TRBJ2-1; TRBD2 matches 11 bases. Being an ORF, TRBV23-1 has a function that is uncertain. Unmatched junction bases numbered 18, after V lost 2 bases and J lost 6 bases. This CDR3 region has 20 residues. As DNA, the CDR3 is TGCGCCAGCAGTCAACCTACAGGGGACCCCGGGACTAGCGGTTTCAATGAGCAGTTCTTC. This translates into CASSQPTGDPGTSGFNEQFF.